This T cell receptor beta chain was sequenced for a study of blood T cell repertoires in COVID-19. Study context: The samples span acute and convalescent COVID-19 from the United States, Italy and Spain. Nucleic acid was either cDNA or gDNA, and it came from T cells, B-cell-depleted T cells, or PBMCs.

The CDR3 loop spans 12 amino acids. Germline values: CDR1 ENHRY, CDR2 SYGVKD. V lost 2 bases, J lost 10 bases, and 9 bases lay in between. Individuals aged about 18 to 89 years were recruited from about two dozen US areas. Cohorts were assigned according to the clinical history that participants reported. Generated by immunoSEQ multiplex PCR, the TCRdb table keeps only in-frame clones and is missing some. Here the sample spans some 200,000 clones, about nine tenths being singletons. J is TRBJ2-1 and V is TRBV10-3; D possibly corresponds to TRBD1 (5 bases). Sequences were obtained from PBMCs or T cells enriched from blood (not recorded which). This sequence originates from a woman in her forties with acute COVID-19. The CDR3: CAISEVAGEQFF. CDR3 bases: TGTGCCATCAGTGAGGTGGCAGGGGAGCAGTTCTTC.